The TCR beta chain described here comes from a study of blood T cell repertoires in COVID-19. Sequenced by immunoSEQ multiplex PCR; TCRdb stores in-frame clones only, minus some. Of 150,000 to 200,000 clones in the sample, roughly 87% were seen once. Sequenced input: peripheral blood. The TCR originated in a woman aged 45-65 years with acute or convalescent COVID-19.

The CDR3 DNA reads as TGTGCCAGCAGCTTCTTCGGAGTCCGGAACACTGAAGCTTTCTTT. Its translation: CASSFFGVRNTEAFF. This rearrangement joins TRBV5-6 to TRBJ1-1; no clear D. V lost 2 bases and J 1 base, leaving 12 bases between the germline ends. CDR1 is SGHDT, CDR2 YYEEEE, per germline. The CDR3 has 15 amino acids. Filled out from reference TRBV5-6 and TRBJ1-1, the complete variable domain reads DAGVTQSPTHLIKTRGQQVTLRCSPKSGHDTVSWYQQALGQGPQFIFQYYEEEERQRGNFPDRFSGHQFPNYSSELNVNALLLGDSALYLCASSFFGVRNTEAFFGQGTRLTVV.